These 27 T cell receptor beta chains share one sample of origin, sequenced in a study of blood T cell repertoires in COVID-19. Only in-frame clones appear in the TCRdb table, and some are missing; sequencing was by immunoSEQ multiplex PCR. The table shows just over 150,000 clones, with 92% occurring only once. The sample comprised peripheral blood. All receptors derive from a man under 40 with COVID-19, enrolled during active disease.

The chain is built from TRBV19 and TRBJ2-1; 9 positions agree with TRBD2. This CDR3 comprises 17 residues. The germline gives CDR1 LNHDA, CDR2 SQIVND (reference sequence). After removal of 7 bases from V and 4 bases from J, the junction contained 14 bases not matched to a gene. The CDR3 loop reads CASTSRPTAGGYNEQFF. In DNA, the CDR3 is TGTGCCAGTACTTCCCGCCCCACAGCGGGGGGATACAATGAGCAGTTCTTC.

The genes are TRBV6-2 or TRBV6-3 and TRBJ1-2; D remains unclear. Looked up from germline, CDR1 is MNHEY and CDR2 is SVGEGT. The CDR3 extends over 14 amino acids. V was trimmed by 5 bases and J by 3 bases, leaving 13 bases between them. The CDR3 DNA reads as TGTGCCAGCAGTACCTTACAGAGTTACTATGGCTACACCTTC. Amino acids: CASSTLQSYYGYTF.

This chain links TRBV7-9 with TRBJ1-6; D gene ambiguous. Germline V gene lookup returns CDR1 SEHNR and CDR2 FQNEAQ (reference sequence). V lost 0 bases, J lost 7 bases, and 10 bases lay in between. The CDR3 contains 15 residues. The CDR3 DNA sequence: TGTGCCAGCAGCTTAGCAGGGAGATCGAATTCACCCCTCCACTTT. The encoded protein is CASSLAGRSNSPLHF.

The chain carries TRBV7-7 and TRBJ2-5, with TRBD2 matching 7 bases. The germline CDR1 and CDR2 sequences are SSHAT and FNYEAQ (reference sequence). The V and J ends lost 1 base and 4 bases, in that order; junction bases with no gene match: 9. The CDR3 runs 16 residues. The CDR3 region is CASSLGVAGVGETQYF. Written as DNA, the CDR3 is TGTGCCAGCAGCTTAGGGGTCGCGGGAGTAGGAGAGACCCAGTACTTC.

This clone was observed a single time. The CDR3 DNA reads as TGTGCCAGCTTGAAGGACAGGGGGTCCTACGAGCAGTACTTC. Amino acid sequence: CASLKDRGSYEQYF. The V and J genes are TRBV6-5 and TRBJ2-7, with TRBD1 matching over 10 bases. CDR1 and CDR2 (germline): MNHEY, SVGAGI. The CDR3 sequence is 14 residues long. The V segment lost 8 bases and the J segment 1 base; nucleotides outside the gene matches: 5.

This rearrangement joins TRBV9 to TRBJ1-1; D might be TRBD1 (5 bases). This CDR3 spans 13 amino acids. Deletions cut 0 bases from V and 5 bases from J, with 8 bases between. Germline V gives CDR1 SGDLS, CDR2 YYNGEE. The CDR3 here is CASSVGGATEAFF. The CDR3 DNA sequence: TGTGCCAGCAGCGTAGGTGGGGCTACTGAAGCTTTCTTT.

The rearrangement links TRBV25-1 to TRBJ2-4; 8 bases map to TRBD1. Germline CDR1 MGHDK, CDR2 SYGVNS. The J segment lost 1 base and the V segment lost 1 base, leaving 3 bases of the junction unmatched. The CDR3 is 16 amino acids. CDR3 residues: CASSELRQGAKNIQYF. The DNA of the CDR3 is TGTGCCAGCAGTGAATTGAGACAGGGGGCCAAAAACATTCAGTACTTC. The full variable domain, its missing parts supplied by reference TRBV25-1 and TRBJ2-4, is EADIYQTPRYLVIGTGKKITLECSQTMGHDKMYWYQQDPGMELHLIHYSYGVNSTEKGDLSSESTVSRIRTEHFPLTLESARPSHTSQYLCASSELRQGAKNIQYFGAGTRLSVL.

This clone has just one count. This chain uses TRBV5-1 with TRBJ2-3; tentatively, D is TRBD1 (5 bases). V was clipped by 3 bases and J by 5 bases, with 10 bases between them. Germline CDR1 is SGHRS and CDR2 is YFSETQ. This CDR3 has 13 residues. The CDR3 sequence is CASSYMQGDTQYF. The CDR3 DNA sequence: TGCGCCAGCAGCTACATGCAGGGAGATACGCAGTATTTT.

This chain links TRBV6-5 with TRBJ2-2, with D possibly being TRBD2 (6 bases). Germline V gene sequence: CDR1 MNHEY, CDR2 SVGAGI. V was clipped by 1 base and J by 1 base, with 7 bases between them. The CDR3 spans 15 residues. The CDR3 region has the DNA TGTGCCAGCAGTTACTTGGGGGGGAACACCGGGGAGCTGTTTTTT. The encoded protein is CASSYLGGNTGELFF.

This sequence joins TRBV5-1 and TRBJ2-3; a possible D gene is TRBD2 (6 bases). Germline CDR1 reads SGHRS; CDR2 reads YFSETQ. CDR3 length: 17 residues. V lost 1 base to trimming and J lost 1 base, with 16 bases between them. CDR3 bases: TGCGCCAGCAGCTTGCTCCCTAGCGTAGGGGGCACAGATACGCAGTATTTT. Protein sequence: CASSLLPSVGGTDTQYF. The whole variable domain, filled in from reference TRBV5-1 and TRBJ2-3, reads KAGVTQTPRYLIKTRGQQVTLSCSPISGHRSVSWYQQTPGQGLQFLFEYFSETQRNKGNFPGRFSGRQFSNSRSEMNVSTLELGDSALYLCASSLLPSVGGTDTQYFGPGTRLTVL.

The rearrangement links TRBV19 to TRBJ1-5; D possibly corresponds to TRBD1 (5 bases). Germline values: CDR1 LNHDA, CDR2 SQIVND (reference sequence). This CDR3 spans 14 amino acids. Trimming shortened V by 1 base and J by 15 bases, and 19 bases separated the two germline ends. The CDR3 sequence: CASSIATTAGSRHF. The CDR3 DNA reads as TGTGCCAGTAGTATAGCAACGACAGCGGGGAGTCGGCATTTT.

In nucleotides, the CDR3 is TGTGCCAGCAGTCGACTAGCGGGAGACCCTACGGGAGAGACCCAGTACTTC. Protein sequence: CASSRLAGDPTGETQYF. The chain is built from TRBV7-8 and TRBJ2-5; 12 bases match TRBD2. Germline V CDR1 and CDR2: SGHVS, FQNEAQ. V dropped 6 bases and J dropped 4; count of bases not matched to a gene: 12. The CDR3 has 17 residues.

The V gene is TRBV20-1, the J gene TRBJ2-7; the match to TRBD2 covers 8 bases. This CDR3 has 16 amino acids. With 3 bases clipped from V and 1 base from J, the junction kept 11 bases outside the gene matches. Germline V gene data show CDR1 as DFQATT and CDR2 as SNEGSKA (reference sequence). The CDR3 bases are TGCAGTGCTAGTCCATACGAGCGGGAGTCTTCCTACGAGCAGTACTTC. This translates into CSASPYERESSYEQYF.

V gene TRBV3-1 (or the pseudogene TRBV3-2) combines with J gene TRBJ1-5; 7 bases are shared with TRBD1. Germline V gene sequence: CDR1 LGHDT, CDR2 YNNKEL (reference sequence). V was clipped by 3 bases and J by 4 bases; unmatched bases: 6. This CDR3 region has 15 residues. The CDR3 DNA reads TGTGCCAGCAGCCAGGAACAGGGGAGGAATCAGCCCCAGCATTTT. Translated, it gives CASSQEQGRNQPQHF.

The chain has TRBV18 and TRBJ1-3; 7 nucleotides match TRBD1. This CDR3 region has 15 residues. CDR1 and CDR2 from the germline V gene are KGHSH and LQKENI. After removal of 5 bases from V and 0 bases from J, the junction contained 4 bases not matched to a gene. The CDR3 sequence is CASSIQGISGNTIYF. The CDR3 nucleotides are TGTGCCAGCTCAATACAGGGGATCTCTGGAAACACCATATATTTT.

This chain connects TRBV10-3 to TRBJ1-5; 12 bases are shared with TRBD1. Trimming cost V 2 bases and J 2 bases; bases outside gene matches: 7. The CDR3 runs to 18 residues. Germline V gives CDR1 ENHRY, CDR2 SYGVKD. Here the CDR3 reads CAISEAGTGGRGNQPQHF. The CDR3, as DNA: TGTGCCATCAGTGAGGCTGGGACAGGGGGCAGGGGCAATCAGCCCCAGCATTTT.

The CDR3 loop is CATSARDRVSNQPQHF. DNA of the CDR3: TGTGCCACCTCGGCCCGGGACAGGGTTAGCAATCAGCCCCAGCATTTT. V is TRBV10-3 and J is TRBJ1-5, with 9 nucleotides matching TRBD1. Germline trimming cut 10 bases from V and 0 bases from J; bases unmatched to any gene: 10. This CDR3 region has 16 residues. Germline V gene sequence: CDR1 ENHRY, CDR2 SYGVKD.

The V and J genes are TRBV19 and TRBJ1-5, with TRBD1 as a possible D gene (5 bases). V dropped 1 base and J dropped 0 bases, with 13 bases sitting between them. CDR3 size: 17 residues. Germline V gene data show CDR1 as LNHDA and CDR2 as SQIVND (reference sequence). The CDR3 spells CASSIGGRTYSNQPQHF. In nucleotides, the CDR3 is TGTGCCAGTAGTATAGGGGGCAGGACGTATAGCAATCAGCCCCAGCATTTT.

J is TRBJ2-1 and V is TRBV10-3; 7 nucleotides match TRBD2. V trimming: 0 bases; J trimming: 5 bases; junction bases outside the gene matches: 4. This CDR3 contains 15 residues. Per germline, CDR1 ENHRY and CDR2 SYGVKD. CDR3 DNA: TGTGCCATCAGTGAGTCTTCTAGCGGCCACAATGAGCAGTTCTTC. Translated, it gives CAISESSSGHNEQFF.

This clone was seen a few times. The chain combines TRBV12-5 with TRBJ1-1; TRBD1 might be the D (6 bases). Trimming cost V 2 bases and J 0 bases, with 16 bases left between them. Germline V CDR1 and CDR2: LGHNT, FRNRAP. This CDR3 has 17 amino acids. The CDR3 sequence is CASGLSINGGLNTEAFF. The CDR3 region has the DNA TGTGCTAGTGGTTTGAGCATCAACGGGGGGCTGAACACTGAAGCTTTCTTT.

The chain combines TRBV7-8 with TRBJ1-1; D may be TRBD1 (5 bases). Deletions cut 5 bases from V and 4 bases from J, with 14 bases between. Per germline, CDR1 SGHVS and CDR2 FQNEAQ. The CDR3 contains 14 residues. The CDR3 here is CASSRRVRSTEAFF. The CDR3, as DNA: TGTGCCAGCAGCCGCAGGGTGAGGAGCACTGAAGCTTTCTTT.

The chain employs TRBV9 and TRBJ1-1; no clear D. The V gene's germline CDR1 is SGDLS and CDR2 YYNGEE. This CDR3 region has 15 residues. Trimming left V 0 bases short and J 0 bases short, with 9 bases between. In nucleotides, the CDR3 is TGTGCCAGCAGCGTAGCTACGGTTATGAACACTGAAGCTTTCTTT. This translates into CASSVATVMNTEAFF.

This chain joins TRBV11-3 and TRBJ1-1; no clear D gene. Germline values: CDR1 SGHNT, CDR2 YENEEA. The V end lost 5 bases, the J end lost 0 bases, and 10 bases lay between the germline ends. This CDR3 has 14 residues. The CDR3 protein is CASSQNNMNTEAFF. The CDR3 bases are TGTGCCAGCAGCCAGAACAACATGAACACTGAAGCTTTCTTT.

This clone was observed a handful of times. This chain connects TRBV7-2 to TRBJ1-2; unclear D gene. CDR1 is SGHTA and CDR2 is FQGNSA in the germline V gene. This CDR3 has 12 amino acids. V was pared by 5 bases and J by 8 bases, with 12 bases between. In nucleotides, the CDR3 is TGTGCCAGCAGCGCCTACAGCGGAGGCTACACCTTC. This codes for CASSAYSGGYTF.

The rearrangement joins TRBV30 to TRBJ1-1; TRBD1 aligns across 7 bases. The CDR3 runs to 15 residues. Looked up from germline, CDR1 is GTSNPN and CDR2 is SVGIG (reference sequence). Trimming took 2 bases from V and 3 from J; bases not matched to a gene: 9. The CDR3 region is CAWSRPQGIDTEAFF. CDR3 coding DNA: TGTGCCTGGAGTAGGCCACAGGGGATAGACACTGAAGCTTTCTTT.

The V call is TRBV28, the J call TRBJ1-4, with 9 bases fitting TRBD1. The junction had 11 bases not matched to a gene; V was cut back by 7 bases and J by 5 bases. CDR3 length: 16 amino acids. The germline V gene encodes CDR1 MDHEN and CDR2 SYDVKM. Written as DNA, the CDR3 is TGTGCCAGCACCCCAGGGACAGGGCTTATGAATGAAAAACTGTTTTTT. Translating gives CASTPGTGLMNEKLFF.

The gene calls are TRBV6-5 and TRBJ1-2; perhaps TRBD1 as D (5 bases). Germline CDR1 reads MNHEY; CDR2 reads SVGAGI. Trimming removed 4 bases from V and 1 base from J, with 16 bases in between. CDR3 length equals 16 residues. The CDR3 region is CASSLTSGPLNYGYTF. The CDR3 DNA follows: TGTGCCAGCAGTTTAACATCAGGGCCGCTTAACTATGGCTACACCTTC.